This T cell receptor beta chain is drawn from a study of radiation and T cells in renal cell carcinoma. As for the study in general: Nephrectomy followed 15 Gy stereotactic body radiation by 4 weeks.

Assay: immunoSEQ multiplex PCR; the TCRdb copy retains only in-frame clones and omits some. The repertoire holds about 130,000 clones, with approximately 90% as singletons. V shed 6 bases and J shed 2 bases, with 5 bases lying between them. The length of the CDR3 is 12 residues. Germline lookup yields CDR1 SNHLY and CDR2 FYNNEI. Time point specified: baseline pretreatment blood. Sample treatment: 15 Gy SBRT to primary tumor, nephrectomy 4 weeks later. The chain is built from TRBV2 and TRBJ1-5, with no clear D. The starting material was blood, obtained from a patient whose treatment included radiotherapy and nephrectomy. The TCR was taken from a woman aged 45-59 years with renal cell carcinoma. In DNA, the CDR3 is TGTGCCAGCAGCATCGGCAATCAGCCCCAGCATTTT. Its translation is CASSIGNQPQHF.